A selection of T cell receptor beta chains follows, all from one sample in a study of CD8 T cells in Susac syndrome. A single record per CDR3 protein comes from TCRdb applying MiXCR to the immunoSEQ multiplex PCR reads. This table has 100,000 or so distinct CDR3 sequences, about 96% appearing once. The sample comprised CD8+ T cells from PBMCs. The source is a human donor with Susac syndrome. Both conserved end residues are part of each CDR3. D genes are given only for firm matches. A row's size may be missing; if present it is once, few, many or a size class.

.	.	TRBJ2-3	TRBV11-2	CASNLGAFGTDTQYF	TGTGCCAGCAACCTCGGGGCTTTCGGCACAGATACGCAGTATTTT
.	.	TRBJ1-5	TRBV23-1	CASSPEIVDQPQHF	TGCGCCAGCAGTCCTGAAATCGTGGATCAGCCCCAGCATTTT
TRBD1	.	TRBJ2-5	TRBV6-5	CASSYLGQKETQYF	TGTGCCAGCAGTTACCTGGGACAGAAAGAGACCCAGTACTTC
.	.	TRBJ2-5	TRBV9	CASSAWDLQETQYF	TGTGCCAGCAGCGCTTGGGACTTGCAAGAGACCCAGTACTTC
TRBD2	.	TRBJ2-5	TRBV9	CASSVGVSGGQETQYF	TGTGCCAGCAGCGTAGGGGTTAGCGGGGGCCAAGAGACCCAGTACTTC
.	.	TRBJ2-1	TRBV29-1	CSVEGSSSSYNEQFF	TGCAGCGTTGAAGGTAGCTCCTCCTCCTACAATGAGCAGTTCTTC
.	.	TRBJ2-7	TRBV9	CASSVDRDAPSYEQYF	TGTGCCAGCAGCGTAGACCGGGACGCTCCCTCCTACGAGCAGTACTTC
.	.	TRBJ1-5	TRBV6-5	CASSLRGANQPQHF	TGTGCCAGCAGTTTGAGGGGGGCTAATCAGCCCCAGCATTTT
.	.	TRBJ2-1	TRBV2	CASTTMGAEQFF	TGTGCCAGTACTACGATGGGGGCTGAGCAGTTCTTC
.	once	TRBJ2-6	TRBV2	CASAPPRSSGANVLTF	TGTGCCAGCGCCCCCCCTCGGAGCTCTGGGGCCAACGTCCTGACTTTC